Shown below are 27 T cell receptor beta chains from a single sample sequenced in a study of T cells after yellow fever vaccination. One entry per CDR3 protein, called by TCRdb with MiXCR from the 5' RACE reads. The repertoire holds 150,000 to 200,000 distinct CDR3 sequences, approximately 6.2% seen once, with roughly 3% in the top ten. Specimen: CD4+ T cells sorted from PBMCs, collected on the day of the first yellow fever vaccination. Receptor source: a young man who received the YFV17D yellow fever vaccine.

This chain's CDR3 is CASNGQSNQPQHF. CDR3 DNA: TGTGCCAGCAACGGACAGAGCAATCAGCCCCAGCATTTT. The J gene is TRBJ1-5, the V gene TRBV12-3 or TRBV12-4; possible D gene TRBD1, 6 bases. The V end lost 7 bases, the J end lost 1 base, and 8 bases lay between the germline ends. This CDR3 has 13 amino acids.

The chain joins TRBV25-1 to TRBJ2-2; TRBD1 matches 8 bases. Germline trimming cut 2 bases from V and 6 bases from J; bases unmatched to any gene: 8. The CDR3 is 16 amino acids. CDR1 is MGHDK and CDR2 is SYGVNS in the germline V gene. CDR3 region: CASSETGQGYPGELFF. The CDR3 region has the DNA TGTGCCAGCAGTGAAACCGGACAGGGTTACCCCGGGGAGCTGTTTTTT.

This clonotype was seen many times. The chain employs TRBV4-3 and TRBJ2-1; D ambiguous. V dropped 1 base and J dropped 7 bases, with 14 bases sitting between them. This CDR3 contains 15 residues. Germline V lookup: CDR1 LGHNA, CDR2 YSLEER. The CDR3 is CASSQAPGLRNEQFF. CDR3 coding DNA: TGCGCCAGCAGCCAAGCCCCGGGCCTTCGGAATGAGCAGTTCTTC.

The rearrangement uses TRBV12-3 or TRBV12-4 and TRBJ2-7; possible D gene TRBD2, 7 bases. V shed 1 base and J shed 3 bases, with 10 bases lying between them. This CDR3 spans 14 amino acids. The CDR3 sequence: CASSLGGGGYEQYV. The CDR3 coding sequence is TGTGCCAGCAGTTTAGGAGGGGGGGGCTACGAGCAGTACGTC.

This clonotype was detected ten times or more. The V and J genes are TRBV6-5 and TRBJ1-2, with D perhaps TRBD1 (5 bases). Germline-derived CDR1 and CDR2 are MNHEY and SVGAGI. Trimming took off 4 bases at V and 4 bases at J, with 10 bases between the two ends. This CDR3 has 13 amino acids. The CDR3 sequence is CASSLPGGYGYTF. The CDR3 DNA follows: TGTGCCAGCAGTTTGCCGGGGGGCTATGGCTACACCTTC.

This clonotype was detected many times. The chain couples TRBV7-9 to TRBJ2-1; 14 bases are shared with TRBD2. The V gene's germline CDR1 is SEHNR and CDR2 FQNEAQ (reference sequence). V shed 11 bases and J 0 bases; nucleotides not matched to a gene: 6. CDR3 length equals 16 residues. This chain's CDR3 is CALGTSGGSSYNEQFF. The CDR3 DNA sequence: TGTGCCTTGGGGACTAGCGGGGGCAGCTCCTACAATGAGCAGTTCTTC.

This clonotype appeared once. This clone may be a read error of a much larger clone one base away. The chain uses TRBV6-2 or TRBV6-3 and TRBJ2-7; TRBD1 is a possible D gene (5 bases). Germline assignment: CDR1 MNHEY and CDR2 SVGEGT. Trimming left V 4 bases short and J 9 bases short, with 16 bases between. The CDR3 contains 13 residues. The CDR3 is CASSSPTVEGQYV. The DNA for the CDR3 is TGTGCCAGCAGTTCCCCGACAGTGGAAGGGCAGTACGTC.

This clonotype has a handful of counts. The CDR3 sequence: CASSPLRTGRGLAKNIQYF. Here the CDR3 DNA reads TGTGCCAGCAGTCCTCTTAGGACAGGCCGGGGACTAGCCAAAAACATTCAGTACTTC. The V gene is TRBV11-2, the J gene TRBJ2-4; tentative D call: TRBD1 (7 bases). Germline CDR1 SGHAT, CDR2 FQNNGV. This CDR3 is built from 19 residues. The germline V and J ends were trimmed by 6 bases and 0 bases, with 24 bases remaining between them.

V and J are TRBV7-2 and TRBJ2-2; TRBD1 aligns across 8 bases. Germline values: CDR1 SGHTA, CDR2 FQGNSA. The CDR3 covers 15 residues. The trim removed 1 base at V and 6 bases at J, leaving 4 bases unmatched. CDR3 DNA: TGTGCCAGCAGCTTAGTCAGGGGGCTGCCCGGGGAGCTGTTTTTT. Amino acid sequence: CASSLVRGLPGELFF. Looking up the rest from reference TRBV7-2 and TRBJ2-2 gives the full variable domain: GAGVSQSPSNKVTEKGKDVELRCDPISGHTALYWYRQSLGQGLEFLIYFQGNSAPDKSGLPSDRFSAERTGGSVSTLTIQRTQQEDSAVYLCASSLVRGLPGELFFGEGSRLTVL.

This clonotype showed up just a few times. This rearrangement joins TRBV18 to TRBJ1-2; TRBD1 might be the D (6 bases). Germline V CDR1 and CDR2: KGHSH, LQKENI. The CDR3 consists of 13 residues. Trimming pared 5 bases from V and 8 bases from J, leaving 15 bases between. CDR3 region: CASSLQGVSGYTF. DNA of the CDR3: TGTGCCAGCTCATTACAGGGTGTAAGCGGCTACACCTTC.

This clonotype was observed many times. The chain combines TRBV7-8 with TRBJ1-1; possibly TRBD1 for D (6 bases). The CDR3 totals 15 residues. Looked up from germline, CDR1 is SGHVS and CDR2 is FQNEAQ. Trimming removed 1 base from V and 1 base from J, with 10 bases in between. This chain's CDR3 is CASSLGRTANTEAFF. DNA for the CDR3: TGTGCCAGCAGCTTAGGGAGGACAGCGAACACTGAAGCTTTCTTT. The whole variable domain, remainder taken from reference TRBV7-8 and TRBJ1-1, is GAGVSQSPRYKVAKRGQDVALRCDPISGHVSLFWYQQALGQGPEFLTYFQNEAQLDKSGLPSDRFFAERPEGSVSTLKIQRTQQEDSAVYLCASSLGRTANTEAFFGQGTRLTVV.

This clonotype was seen at least ten times. This chain links TRBV5-1 with TRBJ2-5; D possibly corresponds to TRBD1 (5 bases). Looked up from germline, CDR1 is SGHRS and CDR2 is YFSETQ. This CDR3 spans 14 amino acids. Between the trimmed V and J ends, which lost 0 bases and 3 bases, there was a span of 9 bases. The CDR3 bases are TGCGCCAGCAGCTTGGAGGGGCGCGAAGAGACCCAGTACTTC. The encoded protein is CASSLEGREETQYF.

This clonotype was seen repeatedly, ten times or more. The rearrangement joins TRBV7-9 to TRBJ1-4; D uncertain. The germline V and J ends were trimmed by 4 bases and 8 bases, with 17 bases remaining between them. The CDR3 is made up of 15 amino acids. The germline V gene encodes CDR1 SEHNR and CDR2 FQNEAQ (reference sequence). This CDR3 reads CASSYRAGLGEKLFF. The CDR3 bases are TGTGCCAGCAGCTACCGGGCTGGGTTGGGGGAAAAACTGTTTTTT.

This clonotype was picked up many times. This chain joins TRBV20-1 and TRBJ2-7; TRBD2 matches at 10 bases. This CDR3 has 14 residues. V dropped 7 bases and J dropped 3; count of bases not matched to a gene: 9. Per germline, CDR1 DFQATT and CDR2 SNEGSKA (reference sequence). The CDR3 reads CSVGASGGIYEQYF. CDR3 nucleotide sequence: TGCAGTGTTGGAGCTAGCGGGGGAATCTACGAGCAGTACTTC.

This clonotype was detected only once. The chain recombines TRBV7-8 with TRBJ2-5; maybe TRBD1 (6 bases). V lost 1 base to trimming and J lost 5 bases, with 17 bases between them. Germline V gives CDR1 SGHVS, CDR2 FQNEAQ. The CDR3 length is 16 residues. The CDR3 region is CASSLEGGPARETQYF. CDR3 DNA sequence: TGTGCCAGCAGCTTAGAAGGGGGACCCGCCCGGGAGACCCAGTACTTC.

This clonotype was counted ten times or more. This sequence joins TRBV6-2 or TRBV6-3 and TRBJ1-2; a weak D match, TRBD1 (6 bases). The CDR3 covers 14 residues. V was pared by 3 bases and J by 5 bases, with 13 bases between. Germline V gene data show CDR1 as MNHEY and CDR2 as SVGEGT. CDR3 nucleotides: TGTGCCAGCAGTTATTTCGGACAGTATTATGGCTACACCTTC. This gives the protein CASSYFGQYYGYTF.

The table lists this clonotype with a few counts. J is TRBJ1-5 and V is TRBV15; TRBD1 aligns across 9 bases. V gave up 2 bases and J gave up 4 bases; unmatched junction bases: 3. The CDR3 is 15 residues long. Germline V lookup: CDR1 LNHNV, CDR2 YYDKDF (reference sequence). The CDR3 bases are TGTGCCACCAGCAGAAGGGACAGGGAGAATCAGCCCCAGCATTTT. As protein: CATSRRDRENQPQHF. The variable domain in full, completed from reference TRBV15 and TRBJ1-5, reads DAMVIQNPRYQVTQFGKPVTLSCSQTLNHNVMYWYQQKSSQAPKLLFHYYDKDFNNEADTPDNFQSRRPNTSFCFLDIRSPGLGDTAMYLCATSRRDRENQPQHFGDGTRLSIL.

V and J are TRBV20-1 and TRBJ2-5; 7 nucleotides agree with TRBD1. Germline V gene lookup returns CDR1 DFQATT and CDR2 SNEGSKA (reference sequence). J lost 9 bases, V lost 1 base, and 8 bases had no gene match. The CDR3 is 13 amino acids. CDR3 DNA: TGCAGTGCTAGAGGACAGGGCCAAGTGGCCCAGTACTTC. Translation: CSARGQGQVAQYF.

This rearrangement joins TRBV7-6 to TRBJ2-2; D is uncertain. Trimming cost V 5 bases and J 8 bases, with 9 bases left between them. This CDR3 has 12 residues. Germline-derived CDR1 and CDR2 are SGHVS and FNYEAQ. Here the CDR3 DNA reads TGTGCCAGCAGCCCCTACCGTGGGGAGCTGTTTTTT. It encodes CASSPYRGELFF.

At least ten counts were recorded for this clonotype. The chain links TRBV5-1 to TRBJ2-3, with TRBD2 identical over 7 bases. V shed 0 bases, J shed 5 bases, and the junction held 3 bases outside the gene matches. The CDR3 length is 14 residues. From germline, CDR1 is SGHRS and CDR2 YFSETQ. The CDR3 nucleotides read TGCGCCAGCAGCTTGGGGAGGGAGGGAGATACGCAGTATTTT. Its protein is CASSLGREGDTQYF.

This clonotype was counted only a few times. The chain links TRBV20-1 to TRBJ1-5; 10 positions match TRBD1. Germline-derived CDR1 and CDR2 are DFQATT and SNEGSKA (reference sequence). After removal of 6 bases from V and 2 bases from J, the junction contained 4 bases not matched to a gene. The CDR3 has 14 amino acids. CDR3 DNA sequence: TGCAGTGCCCGGGACAGGGGAGGCAATCAGCCCCAGCATTTT. It yields the protein CSARDRGGNQPQHF.

The V and J genes are TRBV7-8 and TRBJ1-6, with 10 bases that match TRBD1. The germline gives CDR1 SGHVS, CDR2 FQNEAQ. This CDR3 has 15 amino acids. V lost 5 bases to trimming and J lost 9 bases; unmatched junction nucleotides: 7. The DNA of the CDR3 is TGTGCCAGCAGCCCTATTAGGGACAGGGGTTCACCCCTCCACTTT. It encodes CASSPIRDRGSPLHF.

This clonotype was counted ten times or more. V and J are TRBV12-3 or TRBV12-4 and TRBJ1-2, with a tentative D call TRBD1 (5 bases). This CDR3 is built from 14 residues. The V and J ends lost 7 bases and 3 bases respectively, with 15 bases between them. CDR3 loop: CASIPSGRDYGYTF. The CDR3 DNA reads as TGTGCCAGCATCCCCTCGGGGCGGGACTATGGCTACACCTTC.

The chain is built from TRBV12-3 or TRBV12-4 and TRBJ1-4, with a weak D call TRBD1 (5 bases). The CDR3 is made up of 12 amino acids. With 8 bases removed from V and 10 bases from J, the gap between germline ends came to 14 bases. As DNA, the CDR3 is TGTGCCAGCGAGAAATGGGGGGGAAAACTGTTTTTT. Encoded protein: CASEKWGGKLFF.

The sample holds many counts of this clonotype. The chain recombines TRBV27 with TRBJ2-5; D remains unclear. The germline CDR1 and CDR2 sequences are MNHEY and SMNVEV (reference sequence). This CDR3 is built from 15 residues. The V gene lost 5 bases and the J gene lost 5 bases, with 18 bases spanning the gap. The CDR3 sequence: CASSPRPRFGETQYF. CDR3 DNA sequence: TGTGCCAGCAGTCCACGCCCCAGATTTGGGGAGACCCAGTACTTC.

There are many counts of this clonotype. This rearrangement joins TRBV18 to TRBJ1-1; 9 nucleotides align to TRBD1. The CDR3 has 16 amino acids. Germline V gene data show CDR1 as KGHSH and CDR2 as LQKENI. V was clipped by 3 bases and J by 4 bases; unmatched bases: 9. CDR3 amino acids: CASSPLDRGVGTEAFF. CDR3 DNA sequence: TGTGCCAGCTCACCGCTCGACAGGGGGGTAGGCACTGAAGCTTTCTTT.

The chain joins TRBV7-2 to TRBJ2-2; tentatively, D is TRBD2 (6 bases). There are 16 residues in the CDR3. The ends were cut back, 1 base at V and 5 bases at J, with 14 bases in the middle. CDR1 and CDR2 from the germline V gene are SGHTA and FQGNSA. CDR3 DNA: TGTGCCAGCAGCTTAGTACCAGCGGGCCTTACCGGGGAGCTGTTTTTT. Protein product: CASSLVPAGLTGELFF.